What follows are 9 T cell receptor beta chains derived from one specimen sequenced in a study of shared clonotypes between healthy human individuals. The assay was immunoSEQ multiplex PCR, and TCRdb's table has in-frame clones only and misses some. The data show around 1.1 million clones, roughly 80% seen once. Input material: memory CD4+ T cells from PBMCs. This sample's subset: CD45RA-negative fraction. These receptors all stem from a man between 18 and 29 years old in good health. Some clones in this sample may be carry-over from other donors' samples.

This rearrangement joins TRBV27 to TRBJ2-3; D ambiguous. This CDR3 has 13 amino acids. Trimming pared 3 bases from V and 4 bases from J, leaving 8 bases between. Germline CDR1 MNHEY, CDR2 SMNVEV (reference sequence). Here the CDR3 DNA reads TGTGCCAGCAGTTTTCAGAGATCAGATACGCAGTATTTT. Its protein is CASSFQRSDTQYF.

The chain uses TRBV6-1 and TRBJ2-2; the D gene could be TRBD1 or TRBD2 (5 bases each). Trimming took 8 bases from V and 6 from J, leaving 13 bases between them. Germline V gene lookup returns CDR1 MNHNS and CDR2 SASEGT. The CDR3 covers 13 residues. CDR3 in DNA: TGTGCCAGCCGGGACCTTAGTCCCGGGGAGCTGTTTTTT. As protein: CASRDLSPGELFF.

The chain carries TRBV6-5 and TRBJ1-2, with D possibly matching TRBD1 (6 bases). Germline V gene lookup returns CDR1 MNHEY and CDR2 SVGAGI. This CDR3 spans 13 amino acids. V was trimmed by 2 bases and J by 2 bases, leaving 6 bases between them. The CDR3, as DNA: TGTGCCAGCAGTTACGGACAGAACTATGGCTACACCTTC. The encoded protein is CASSYGQNYGYTF.

V usage is TRBV15 and J usage is TRBJ1-4; no clear D. CDR3 size: 14 residues. Germline V lookup: CDR1 LNHNV, CDR2 YYDKDF (reference sequence). The V and J ends lost 4 bases and 6 bases respectively, with 12 bases between them. The CDR3 nucleotides read TGTGCCACCAGCACCGGGAATCGGGATGAAAAACTGTTTTTT. It yields the protein CATSTGNRDEKLFF.

The CDR3 DNA is TGTGCCAGCACTAATGGCCCCAACCAGTTCTTC. This sequence encodes CASTNGPNQFF. This chain uses TRBV6-5 with TRBJ2-1; D call uncertain. The CDR3 runs to 11 residues. V was pared by 7 bases and J by 13 bases, with 14 bases between. CDR1 MNHEY and CDR2 SVGAGI come from the germline V gene.

This clone was detected a few times. The rearrangement uses TRBV7-6 and TRBJ2-5; D gene unclear. The CDR3 loop spans 13 amino acids. The V and J ends lost 1 base and 3 bases respectively, with 6 bases between them. Germline V gene data show CDR1 as SGHVS and CDR2 as FNYEAQ. The CDR3 DNA reads as TGTGCCAGCAGCTTAGGGGCAGAAGAGACCCAGTACTTC. Its protein is CASSLGAEETQYF.

The genes are TRBV6-1 and TRBJ1-1; the match to TRBD1 covers 9 bases. Germline V lookup: CDR1 MNHNS, CDR2 SASEGT. This CDR3 spans 18 amino acids. J lost 4 bases, V lost 4 bases, and 16 bases had no gene match. The CDR3 sequence is CASSGPFGGTGFFTEAFF. Written as DNA, the CDR3 is TGTGCCAGCAGTGGGCCTTTCGGCGGGACAGGGTTTTTCACTGAAGCTTTCTTT.

This chain links TRBV28 with TRBJ1-4, with TRBD1 matching 7 bases. With V trimmed by 4 bases and J by 5 bases, 10 bases remained unmatched. Germline CDR1 reads MDHEN; CDR2 reads SYDVKM. This CDR3 comprises 16 residues. CDR3 nucleotide sequence: TGTGCCAGCAGTTCCACTCAGGGGGGGGACAATGAAAAACTGTTTTTT. It is translated as CASSSTQGGDNEKLFF.

V gene TRBV9 combines with J gene TRBJ2-7, with 9 bases aligning to TRBD1. After removal of 2 bases from V and 6 bases from J, the junction contained 6 bases not matched to a gene. The CDR3 extends over 14 amino acids. Germline-derived CDR1 and CDR2 are SGDLS and YYNGEE. This CDR3 is CASSVRDRDPEQYF. CDR3 bases: TGTGCCAGCAGCGTTCGGGACAGGGACCCCGAGCAGTACTTC.